This is a list of T cell receptor beta chains from one sample in a study of T cell responses to AZD1222 COVID-19 vaccine. The protocol was immunoSEQ multiplex PCR, while the TCRdb copy is restricted to in-frame clones and leaves out a portion. The repertoire includes 100,000 to 150,000 clones, approximately 94% of them detected once, and around 7% sits in the top ten. Source: peripheral blood, taken on day 0 of AZD1222 vaccination. The source is an adult in good health. CDR3s include the opening cysteine and the closing phenylalanine or tryptophan. The D gene is left open where the match is weak. Clone size is not always given. Where it is, it says once, few, many or a class for expanded clones.

.	TRBV5-6	16	TRBJ2-3	.	CASSSRTGAGGGTQYF	TGTGCCAGCAGCTCCAGGACAGGGGCGGGAGGAGGTACGCAGTATTTT
.	TRBV6-1	15	TRBJ2-1	TRBD2	CASSEDGRAVDEQFF	TGTGCCAGCAGTGAGGACGGGAGGGCCGTAGATGAGCAGTTCTTC
.	TRBV27	13	TRBJ1-5	.	CASTSNFNQPQHF	TGTGCCAGCACCAGTAATTTCAATCAGCCCCAGCATTTT
once	TRBV30	14	TRBJ1-2	.	CAWSVISHNYGYTF	TGTGCCTGGAGTGTGATCAGCCACAATTATGGCTACACCTTC
.	TRBV28	14	TRBJ2-3	.	CASSLKGLRDTQYF	TGTGCCAGCAGTTTAAAGGGATTGAGAGATACGCAGTATTTT
.	TRBV10-2	16	TRBJ2-1	TRBD2	CASPPVRTSGFNEQFF	TGCGCCAGTCCTCCGGTGCGGACTAGCGGTTTCAATGAGCAGTTCTTC
.	TRBV15	15	TRBJ2-3	TRBD2	CATRRAGASTDTQYF	TGTGCCACCAGAAGAGCGGGAGCTAGCACAGATACGCAGTATTTT
few	TRBV15	12	TRBJ2-1	TRBD1	CATRDSGNEQFF	TGTGCCACACGGGACAGCGGTAATGAGCAGTTCTTC
.	TRBV6-1	12	TRBJ1-2	TRBD1	CATQTGVYGYTF	TGTGCCACCCAGACAGGGGTCTATGGCTACACCTTC
.	TRBV7-3	16	TRBJ2-3	.	CASSLSRGTSTDTQYF	TGTGCCAGCAGCTTAAGTAGGGGAACTAGCACAGATACGCAGTATTTT
once	TRBV28	15	TRBJ1-3	TRBD1	CASSSMGQGAGTIYF	TGTGCCAGCAGTTCAATGGGACAGGGGGCGGGGACCATATATTTT
.	TRBV4-1	16	TRBJ1-2	.	CASSLAGLMFDYGYTF	TGCGCCAGCAGCCTTGCGGGACTCATGTTCGACTATGGCTACACCTTC
.	TRBV7-2	15	TRBJ2-4	TRBD1	CASSLDGTVINIQYF	TGTGCCAGCAGCTTAGACGGGACAGTGATAAACATTCAGTACTTC
.	TRBV3-1/TRBV3-2	15	TRBJ2-1	.	CASSQEAGRYNEQFF	TGTGCCAGCAGCCAAGAAGCGGGCAGGTACAATGAGCAGTTCTTC
.	TRBV6-5	15	TRBJ1-1	.	CANIGQLHPNTEAFF	TGTGCCAATATAGGACAGCTCCACCCGAACACTGAAGCTTTCTTT
.	TRBV30	13	TRBJ1-2	.	CAWRDTIIGGYTF	TGTGCCTGGAGGGATACGATTATAGGGGGCTACACCTTC
.	TRBV18	14	TRBJ1-1	.	CASSRAAWNTEAFF	TGTGCCAGCTCACGGGCCGCCTGGAACACTGAAGCTTTCTTT
.	TRBV29-1	13	TRBJ2-7	.	CSVDLADSYEQYF	TGCAGCGTTGATTTAGCGGACTCCTACGAGCAGTACTTC
.	TRBV5-5	14	TRBJ2-3	TRBD2	CASSSSGSWDTQYF	TGTGCCAGCAGCTCTAGCGGGAGTTGGGATACGCAGTATTTT
.	TRBV20-1	10	TRBJ1-4	.	CSASAEKLFF	TGCAGTGCGAGTGCTGAAAAACTGTTTTTT
.	TRBV6-5	14	TRBJ1-2	TRBD1	CASRLQGAGDGYTF	TGTGCCAGCAGACTACAGGGGGCGGGCGATGGCTACACCTTC
.	TRBV28	16	TRBJ1-2	.	CASSSYWGGEVHGYTF	TGTGCCAGCAGTAGCTACTGGGGCGGGGAGGTACATGGCTACACCTTC
.	TRBV7-9	18	TRBJ2-5	TRBD2	CASDSGTSTFLYQETQYF	TGTGCCAGCGATTCCGGGACTAGCACCTTCTTGTACCAAGAGACCCAGTACTTC
few	TRBV5-8	15	TRBJ1-2	.	CASSWGSFSNYGYTF	TGTGCCAGCAGCTGGGGGAGCTTCTCTAACTATGGCTACACCTTC
.	TRBV28	19	TRBJ1-3	TRBD1	CASSRMRARQGMGGNTIYF	TGTGCCAGCAGTCGTATGCGGGCCCGACAGGGAATGGGTGGAAACACCATATATTTT
.	TRBV7-2	13	TRBJ2-7	.	CASSLSLQREQYF	TGTGCCAGCAGCTTATCCCTCCAGCGGGAGCAGTACTTC
.	TRBV6-6	17	TRBJ1-6	.	CASSRSWTRHDNSPLHF	TGTGCCAGCAGTCGATCTTGGACTCGCCACGATAATTCACCCCTCCACTTT
.	TRBV30	13	TRBJ1-1	TRBD1	CACNSGTASEAFF	TGTGCCTGTAATTCCGGGACAGCCTCTGAAGCTTTCTTT
once	TRBV2	14	TRBJ2-1	.	CASSEALGVYEQFF	TGTGCCAGCAGTGAAGCGCTTGGGGTCTATGAGCAGTTCTTC
.	TRBV6-6	14	TRBJ1-5	.	CASSYSGGDQPQHF	TGTGCCAGCAGTTACTCAGGAGGAGATCAGCCCCAGCATTTT
.	TRBV20-1	14	TRBJ1-2	.	CSASQYGTSYGYTF	TGCAGTGCTAGTCAGTATGGGACCTCCTATGGCTACACCTTC
.	TRBV20-1	11	TRBJ1-2	.	CSNFNLWGYTF	TGCAGTAATTTTAATCTGTGGGGCTACACCTTC
.	TRBV6-2/TRBV6-3	18	TRBJ2-7	TRBD2	CASSYPAASGRRNDEQYF	TGTGCCAGCAGTTACCCGGCGGCTAGCGGGAGAAGGAACGACGAGCAGTACTTC
.	TRBV19	10	TRBJ1-4	.	CANRRERLFF	TGTGCCAATCGACGGGAAAGACTGTTTTTT
.	TRBV20-1	14	TRBJ1-1	.	CSASRIPGNTEAFF	TGCAGTGCTAGTCGGATTCCAGGCAACACTGAAGCTTTCTTT
.	TRBV9	14	TRBJ2-1	TRBD2	CASSEGLAGAEQFF	TGTGCCAGCAGCGAAGGACTAGCGGGAGCTGAGCAGTTCTTC
.	TRBV27	12	TRBJ2-1	.	CASRLSENEQFF	TGTGCCAGCAGGCTTTCGGAGAATGAGCAGTTCTTC
.	TRBV19	12	TRBJ2-7	TRBD2	CASSSGSYEQYF	TGTGCCAGTAGTAGCGGGAGCTACGAGCAGTACTTC
once	TRBV30	17	TRBJ2-3	TRBD2	CAWSVFGLADRKNTQYF	TGTGCCTGGAGTGTTTTCGGTCTAGCGGATAGAAAAAATACGCAGTATTTT
.	TRBV10-1	15	TRBJ2-1	TRBD2	CASRTGTSAPSEQFF	TGCGCCAGCAGAACCGGGACTAGCGCCCCAAGTGAGCAGTTCTTC
.	TRBV18	15	TRBJ1-2	.	CASSPPSPANYGYTF	TGTGCCAGCTCACCACCCTCGCCAGCTAACTATGGCTACACCTTC
.	TRBV6-1	15	TRBJ1-5	.	CASSEFIVSNQPQHF	TGTGCCAGCAGTGAGTTCATAGTTAGCAATCAGCCCCAGCATTTT
.	TRBV19	13	TRBJ1-5	.	CASGGASNQPQHF	TGTGCCAGTGGAGGGGCAAGCAATCAGCCCCAGCATTTT
.	TRBV4-2	19	TRBJ1-6	.	CASSQEGREGFSYNSPLHF	TGTGCCAGCAGCCAAGAGGGTCGGGAGGGGTTCTCCTATAATTCACCCCTCCACTTT
once	TRBV3-1/TRBV3-2	15	TRBJ1-3	.	CASSTIRSSGNTIYF	TGTGCCAGCAGTACAATCAGGAGCTCTGGAAACACCATATATTTT
.	TRBV21-1	9	TRBJ2-1	.	CASCNEQFF	TGTGCCAGCTGCAATGAGCAGTTCTTC
.	TRBV6-4	15	TRBJ2-3	TRBD1	CASSDGTGGPDTQYF	TGTGCCAGCAGTGACGGGACAGGGGGCCCAGATACGCAGTATTTT
.	TRBV2	15	TRBJ2-1	TRBD1	CASGSGTETNNEQFF	TGTGCCAGCGGATCCGGGACAGAGACAAACAATGAGCAGTTCTTC
.	TRBV7-3	13	TRBJ2-7	.	CASSLKGWDEQYF	TGTGCCAGCAGCTTGAAGGGTTGGGACGAGCAGTACTTC
.	TRBV28	12	TRBJ1-2	.	CASSDSPYGYTF	TGTGCCAGCAGCGACAGCCCCTATGGCTACACCTTC
.	TRBV21-1	17	TRBJ2-1	.	CASSKISGTSESNEQFF	TGTGCCAGCAGCAAGATCTCCGGGACTAGCGAGTCCAATGAGCAGTTCTTC
.	TRBV19	15	TRBJ1-4	.	CASKTRVYGNEKLFF	TGTGCCAGTAAGACACGGGTCTATGGGAATGAAAAACTGTTTTTT
.	TRBV25-1	17	TRBJ2-1	TRBD2	CASKGLAGGPSYNEQFF	TGTGCCAGCAAGGGACTAGCGGGAGGCCCCTCCTACAATGAGCAGTTCTTC
.	TRBV10-1	14	TRBJ2-2	TRBD1	CATGGQGATGELFF	TGCGCCACAGGCGGACAGGGGGCAACCGGGGAGCTGTTTTTT
.	TRBV7-3	15	TRBJ2-3	TRBD1	CASSRRDRGADTQYF	TGTGCCAGCAGCCGGAGGGACAGGGGTGCAGATACGCAGTATTTT
.	TRBV29-1	14	TRBJ2-3	TRBD2	CSVPIAGGTDTQYF	TGCAGCGTTCCCATAGCGGGAGGCACAGATACGCAGTATTTT
.	TRBV6-6	14	TRBJ2-7	.	CASSPPDRRGEQYF	TGTGCCAGCAGTCCCCCCGACAGAAGGGGCGAGCAGTACTTC
.	TRBV14	14	TRBJ2-5	.	CASSSDGVQETQYF	TGTGCCAGCAGCTCCGATGGAGTTCAAGAGACCCAGTACTTC
.	TRBV15	15	TRBJ2-5	.	CATRGVGVPTEEQYF	TGTGCCACCAGAGGGGTGGGAGTGCCCACAGAGGAGCAGTACTTC